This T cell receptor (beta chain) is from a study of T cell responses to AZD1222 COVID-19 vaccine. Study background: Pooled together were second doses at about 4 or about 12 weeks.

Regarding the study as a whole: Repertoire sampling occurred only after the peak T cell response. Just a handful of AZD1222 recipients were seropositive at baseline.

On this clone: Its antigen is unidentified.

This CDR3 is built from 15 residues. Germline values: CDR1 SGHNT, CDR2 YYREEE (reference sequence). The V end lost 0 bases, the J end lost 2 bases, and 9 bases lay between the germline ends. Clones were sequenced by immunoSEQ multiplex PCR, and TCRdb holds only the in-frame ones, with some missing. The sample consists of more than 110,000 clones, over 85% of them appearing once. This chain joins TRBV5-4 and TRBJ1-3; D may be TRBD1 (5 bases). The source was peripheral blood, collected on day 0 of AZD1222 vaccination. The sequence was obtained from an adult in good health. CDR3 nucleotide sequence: TGTGCCAGCAGCTTGGACCCGGGGGCTGGAAACACCATATATTTT. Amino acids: CASSLDPGAGNTIYF. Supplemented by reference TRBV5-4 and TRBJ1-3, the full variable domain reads ETGVTQSPTHLIKTRGQQVTLRCSSQSGHNTVSWYQQALGQGPQFIFQYYREEENGRGNFPPRFSGLQFPNYSSELNVNALELDDSALYLCASSLDPGAGNTIYFGEGSWLTVV.